In this sample, the clone carrying this T cell receptor (beta chain) turned up a few times. Its specificity is not known. Germline assignment: CDR1 LNHDA and CDR2 SQIVND (reference sequence). V lost 6 bases to trimming and J lost 0 bases, with 6 bases between them. The length of the CDR3 is 13 residues. Template material for amplifying TCR beta CDR3 regions consisted of RNA transcripts. TCR CDR3 underwent first-round RT-PCR with the HTBI primer set. One entry per CDR3 protein, called by TCRdb with MiXCR from the multiplex PCR reads. The sample carries under 500,000 distinct CDR3 sequences, 11% to 15% recorded once. The sample comes from a study of T cells in Graves' hyperthyroidism and ophthalmopathy. For the study at large: Blood was drawn when the patient was first diagnosed and still untreated. General observations from the study: Most thyroid clonotypes expanded above 0.001 were also detected in blood. The model forecast ophthalmopathy, anticipating it by a median about 6.5 months before onset.

The authors obtained PBMCs from about 9.5 ml of fresh peripheral blood. The chain joins TRBV19 to TRBJ1-3; D remains unclear. The clonotype comes from a man aged 50-59 years with Graves' ophthalmopathy. What was sequenced was blood. The CDR3 loop is CASRRISGNTIYF. The DNA for the CDR3 is TGTGCCAGTAGGCGCATCTCTGGAAACACCATATATTTT.